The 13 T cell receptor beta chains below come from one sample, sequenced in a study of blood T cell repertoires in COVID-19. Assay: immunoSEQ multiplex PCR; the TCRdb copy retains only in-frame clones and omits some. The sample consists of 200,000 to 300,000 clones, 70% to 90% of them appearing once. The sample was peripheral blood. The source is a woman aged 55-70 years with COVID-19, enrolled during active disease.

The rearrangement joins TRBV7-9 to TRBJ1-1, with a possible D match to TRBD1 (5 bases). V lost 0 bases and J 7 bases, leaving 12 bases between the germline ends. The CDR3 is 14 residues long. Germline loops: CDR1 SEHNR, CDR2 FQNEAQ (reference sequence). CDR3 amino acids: CASSLASQGIEAFF. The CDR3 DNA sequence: TGTGCCAGCAGCTTAGCGTCTCAGGGAATTGAAGCTTTCTTT.

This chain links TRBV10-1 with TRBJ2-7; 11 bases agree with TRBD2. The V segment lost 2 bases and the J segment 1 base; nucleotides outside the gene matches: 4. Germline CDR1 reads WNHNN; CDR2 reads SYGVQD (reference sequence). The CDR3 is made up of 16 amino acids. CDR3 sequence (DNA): TGCGCCAGCAGTGAGCGGACTAGCGGGCTTTCCTACGAGCAGTACTTC. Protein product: CASSERTSGLSYEQYF.

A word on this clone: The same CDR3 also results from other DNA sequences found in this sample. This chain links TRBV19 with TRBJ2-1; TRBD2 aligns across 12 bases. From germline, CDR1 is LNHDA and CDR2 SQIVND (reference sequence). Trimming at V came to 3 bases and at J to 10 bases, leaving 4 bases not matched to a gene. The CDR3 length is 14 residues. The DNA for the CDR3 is TGTGCCAGTAGTATTCGACTAGCGGGAGTCGAGCAGTTCTTC. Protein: CASSIRLAGVEQFF.

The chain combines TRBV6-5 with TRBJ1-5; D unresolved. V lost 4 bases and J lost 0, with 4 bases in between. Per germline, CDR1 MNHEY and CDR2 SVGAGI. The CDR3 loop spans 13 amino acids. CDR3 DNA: TGTGCCAGCAGTTCTATTAGCAATCAGCCCCAGCATTTT. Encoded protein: CASSSISNQPQHF.

The CDR3 coding sequence is TGCGCCAGCAGCTTTACGGTACCCGGGGACACTGAAGCTTTCTTT. This sequence encodes CASSFTVPGDTEAFF. This chain joins TRBV5-1 and TRBJ1-1; D is unclear. Germline V CDR1 and CDR2: SGHRS, YFSETQ. Trimming cost V 2 bases and J 3 bases, with 14 bases left between them. The CDR3 runs 15 residues.

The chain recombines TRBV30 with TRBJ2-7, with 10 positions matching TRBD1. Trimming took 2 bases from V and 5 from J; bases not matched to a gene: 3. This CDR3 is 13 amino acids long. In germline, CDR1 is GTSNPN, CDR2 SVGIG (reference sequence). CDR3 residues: CAWSRQGAHEQYF. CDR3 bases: TGTGCCTGGAGTAGACAGGGGGCCCACGAGCAGTACTTC.

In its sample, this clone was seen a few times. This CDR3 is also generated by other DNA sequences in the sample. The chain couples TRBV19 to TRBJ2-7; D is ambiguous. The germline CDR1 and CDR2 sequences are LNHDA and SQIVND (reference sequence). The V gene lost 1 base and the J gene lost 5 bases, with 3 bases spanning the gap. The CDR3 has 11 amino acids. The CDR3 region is CASSIGNEQYF. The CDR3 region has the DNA TGTGCCAGTAGTATAGGTAACGAGCAGTACTTC.

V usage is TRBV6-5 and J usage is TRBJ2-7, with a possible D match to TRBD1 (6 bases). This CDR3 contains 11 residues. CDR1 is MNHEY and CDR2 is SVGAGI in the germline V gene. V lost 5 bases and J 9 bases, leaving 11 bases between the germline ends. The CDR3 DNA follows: TGTGCCAGCAGTACCGGGACAATGCAGTACTTC. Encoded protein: CASSTGTMQYF.

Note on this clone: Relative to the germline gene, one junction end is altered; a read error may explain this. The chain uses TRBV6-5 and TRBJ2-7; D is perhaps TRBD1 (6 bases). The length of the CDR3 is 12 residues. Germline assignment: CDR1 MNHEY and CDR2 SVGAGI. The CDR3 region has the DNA TGTGCCAGCAGTTACTCATGGCAGGGGCCGACTTTC. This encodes CASSYSWQGPTF.

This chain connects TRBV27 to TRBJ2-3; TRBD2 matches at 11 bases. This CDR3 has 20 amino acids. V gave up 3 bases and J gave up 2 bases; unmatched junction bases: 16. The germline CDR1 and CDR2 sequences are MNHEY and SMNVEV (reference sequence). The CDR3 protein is CASSFDLSSGRHNPTDTQYF. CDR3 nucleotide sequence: TGTGCCAGCAGTTTCGACCTCTCTAGCGGGAGGCACAATCCCACAGATACGCAGTATTTT.

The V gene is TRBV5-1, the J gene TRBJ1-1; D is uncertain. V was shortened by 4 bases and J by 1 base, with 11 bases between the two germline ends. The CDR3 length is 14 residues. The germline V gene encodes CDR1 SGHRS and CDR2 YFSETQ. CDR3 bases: TGCGCCAGCAGCCTGGGCAGTTGGAACACTGAAGCTTTCTTT. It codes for CASSLGSWNTEAFF.

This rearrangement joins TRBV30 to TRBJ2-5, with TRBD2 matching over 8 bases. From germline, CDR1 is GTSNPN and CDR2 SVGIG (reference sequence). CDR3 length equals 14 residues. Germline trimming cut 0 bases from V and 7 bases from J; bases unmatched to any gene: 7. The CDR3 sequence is CAWSVRSGGVTQYF. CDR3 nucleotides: TGTGCCTGGAGTGTACGGTCGGGAGGGGTGACCCAGTACTTC.

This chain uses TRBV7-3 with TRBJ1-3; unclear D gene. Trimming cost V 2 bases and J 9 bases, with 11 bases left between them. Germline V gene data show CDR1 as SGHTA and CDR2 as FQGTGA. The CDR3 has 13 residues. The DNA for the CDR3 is TGTGCCAGCAGCTTAGAACGGGATTCCACCATATATTTT. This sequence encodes CASSLERDSTIYF.